This TCR beta chain emerged from a study of graft-versus-host responses after intestinal transplantation. Whole-study findings and limits: Allografts of patients with graft-donor T cell macrochimerism showed high graft-versus-host to host-versus-graft clone ratios. The marrow of recipients harbored GvH clones, and ileum or blood showed some of them first.

This CDR3 comprises 14 residues. Per germline, CDR1 SGHDT and CDR2 YYEEEE. V was shortened by 3 bases and J by 3 bases, with 13 bases between the two germline ends. Worth noting for this clone: Its specificity is unknown.

Generated by immunoSEQ multiplex PCR, the TCRdb table keeps only in-frame clones and is missing some. This table holds about 57,000 clones, 70% to 90% found once. The chain combines TRBV5-6 with TRBJ2-7; possible D gene TRBD1, 5 bases. Sequencing was performed on PBMCs, taken 26 days after transplant. The receptor's source is a human patient who received an intestinal transplant, so some T cells may come from the graft donor. The CDR3: CASSSMDIFYEQYF. CDR3 in DNA: TGTGCCAGCAGCTCAATGGACATATTCTACGAGCAGTACTTC.